This TCR beta chain originates from a study of patients and donors after allogeneic stem cell transplantation. The CDR3 is 12 residues long. Trimming took off 2 bases at V and 7 bases at J, with 11 bases between the two ends. Looked up from germline, CDR1 is SQVTM and CDR2 is ANQGSEA. This clonotype appeared a few times. MiXCR, applied by TCRdb to the RT-PCR reads, yields one record per CDR3 protein. The repertoire includes 900,000 to 1,000,000 distinct CDR3 sequences, roughly 18% of them detected once, and 6% sits in the top ten. This sequence originates from a human donor who was either an allogeneic HSCT recipient or a stem cell or donor lymphocyte infusion donor (not recorded which). It is not recorded whose cells these are; they may come from a transplant donor. The gene calls are TRBV29-1 and TRBJ1-1, with D possibly matching TRBD1 (6 bases). The sample was blood, either unsorted or a sorted T cell fraction (not recorded which). The CDR3: CSVERAGDEAFF. The CDR3 DNA reads as TGCAGCGTTGAAAGGGCAGGGGATGAAGCTTTCTTT. Full variable domain (outside the CDR3, taken from reference TRBV29-1 and TRBJ1-1): SAVISQKPSRDICQRGTSLTIQCQVDSQVTMMFWYRQQPGQSLTLIATANQGSEATYESGFVIDKFPISRPNLTFSTLTVSNMSPEDSSIYLCSVERAGDEAFFGQGTRLTVV.